The source of this T cell receptor (beta chain) is a study of blood T cells in healthy people across ages (dated by TCRdb to between 2015 and 2016). Background on the whole study: In model experiments, roughly one uniquely barcoded TCR beta cDNA molecule per two T cells was captured by template switching. Donors of different ages were randomly distributed across sequencing lanes to avoid experimental bias. The donors were split into four age groups: young (average around 15 years), middle-aged (roughly 42), aged (62) and long-lived (over 75). Using deep sequencing normalized with unique cDNA molecular identifiers, the study measured how TCR beta repertoire diversity changes with age. The study analyzed two additional independent replicas of 1 million unique cDNA reads from the same blood draw for two donors, one aged 18 to 30 and one aged 80 or older.

The approximately 39 donors, aged about 6 to 95 years, were systemically healthy Caucasian individuals from Russia. Each donor gave approximately 10 milliliters of peripheral blood, collected into EDTA-treated Vacutainer tubes. Ficoll-Paque density-gradient centrifugation was used to isolate PBMCs, with at least 6.5 million obtained per sample. Total RNA, at least 5 micrograms per sample, was extracted from PBMCs with Trizol reagent. The percentages of naive CD45RAhigh/CD27high T cells were determined by flow cytometry on a PBMC aliquot from every donor. Cut back by 4 bases and 3 bases, the V and J ends lie 17 bases apart. Taken from the germline V gene, the CDR1 and CDR2 loops are SGHDT and YYEEEE. Counted from cysteine to phenylalanine, this CDR3 has 16 amino acids. Here the CDR3 DNA is all that survives: 48 bases in frame from base 1. With regard to this clonotype: What this receptor recognizes is not known. No much larger clone exists at a distance of one base, and base qualities are not known.

Points the paper makes about the study in general: Observed TCR beta diversity per million T cells fell roughly linearly with age, and a significant reduction was already apparent by age roughly 41. Compared with the aged group, the long-lived group had more naive CD4+ T cells, fewer expanded clones and increased TCR diversity, suggesting age selection. Observed TCR beta diversity correlated strongly with the percentage of naive T cells measured by flow cytometry. Bulk unsorted PBMC profiling prevented conclusive comparison of naive and antigen-experienced compartments. The CMV infection status of donors was not known, potentially confounding age-related changes in expanded clonotypes. Total diversity estimates from one million sequenced T cells were considered lower bounds and underestimates.

Library preparation used 5' RACE. The run used an Illumina HiSeq 2500. The second PCR ran for roughly 7 to 12 cycles and used a J-beta primer mix along with a sample-barcoded 5' primer. Each TCR beta cDNA molecule received a unique molecular identifier from a template-switch 5' adaptor carrying 12 random nucleotides. At least 2.5 million CDR3-containing paired-end reads were obtained from each sample. First-strand cDNA synthesis was performed from all RNA using the Mint cDNA synthesis kit, with priming by a TRBC-specific oligonucleotide. All cDNA was treated with uracil-DNA glycosylase and then went through a first 18-cycle PCR with the universal primers M1SS and BC2_uni_R. In the original analysis: For normalization, 1 million high-quality reads were randomly selected from each sample, with every read carrying a distinct molecular identifier. Reads with shared molecular identifiers were discarded instead of being binned into consensus sequences. MiTCR, set to a Q25 quality threshold and the strictest error-elimination algorithm, was used for CDR3 identification, clonotype clustering and error correction. A nonparametric unseen species model with Euler transformation was used to estimate a lower bound on total TCR beta diversity. TCRdb cleaned the public reads at Q25 with fastp, built clones with MiXCR and kept in-frame beta chains. CDR3 protein sequences are deduplicated, and each keeps its most common genes and DNA. The V and J calls and clone size are TCRdb's, not the authors'. This sample lists 850,000 to 1,000,000 distinct CDR3 sequences; just over 50% were detected once. The ten largest clones add up to about 22% of the sample.

This sequence originates from a woman aged 55-70 years in good health. Sequences were obtained from blood. The sequence is built from TRBV5-6 and TRBJ2-1, and perhaps TRBD2 as D gene, on 6 matching bases. The nucleotide sequence is TGTGCCAGCAGCCTCGGGGGAGCGATTGGCTACAATGAGCAGTTCTTC. This codes for CASSLGGAIGYNEQFF.